A single sample is the source of the 5 T cell receptor beta chains below, sequenced in a study of cytotoxic CD8 clonotypes in ibrutinib-treated CLL. The table came from immunoSEQ multiplex PCR; TCRdb's copy has only in-frame clones and leaves some out. The sample shows approximately 330,000 clones, almost 80% of them seen only once. The source material was PBMCs, sampled before ibrutinib treatment. The source of these receptors is a human donor with chronic lymphocytic leukemia.

The chain is built from TRBV4-1 and TRBJ2-7, with D perhaps matching TRBD2 (6 bases). Looked up from germline, CDR1 is MGHRA and CDR2 is YSYEKL. The length of the CDR3 is 16 residues. Trimming left V 0 bases short and J 4 bases short, with 16 bases between. CDR3 in DNA: TGCGCCAGCAGCCAAGATACGACTGGGGGGTTGTACGAGCAGTACTTC. Translating gives CASSQDTTGGLYEQYF.

The gene calls are TRBV30 and TRBJ1-5; D may be TRBD1 (5 bases). CDR3 length: 15 amino acids. V was clipped by 0 bases and J by 5 bases, with 14 bases between them. Germline V CDR1 and CDR2: GTSNPN, SVGIG (reference sequence). The CDR3 DNA follows: TGTGCCTGGAGTGTAACAGGAGGTCTCGATCAGCCCCAGCATTTT. Protein product: CAWSVTGGLDQPQHF.

The chain couples TRBV20-1 to TRBJ1-1, with 7 bases matching TRBD1. V shed 3 bases, J shed 11 bases, and the junction held 6 bases outside the gene matches. Germline CDR1 reads DFQATT; CDR2 reads SNEGSKA (reference sequence). The length of the CDR3 is 11 residues. The CDR3 region is CSASPDREAFF. In DNA form, the CDR3 reads TGCAGTGCTAGCCCAGACAGGGAGGCTTTCTTT.

Here the CDR3 reads CASRSTGLAVYEQYF. The CDR3 DNA is TGTGCCAGCAGGTCAACGGGACTAGCGGTCTACGAGCAGTACTTC. The chain carries TRBV6-5 and TRBJ2-7; 11 positions match TRBD2. V dropped 6 bases and J dropped 3; count of bases not matched to a gene: 7. Germline-derived CDR1 and CDR2 are MNHEY and SVGAGI. The CDR3 length is 15 residues.

The V call is TRBV28, the J call TRBJ1-5; the match to TRBD1 covers 7 bases. Germline V gives CDR1 MDHEN, CDR2 SYDVKM. The J segment lost 6 bases and the V segment lost 2 bases, leaving 10 bases of the junction unmatched. The CDR3 runs to 16 residues. The CDR3 DNA sequence: TGTGCCAGCAGTTTAGTTGGGACAGCAGCCCCTCAGCCCCAGCATTTT. Protein product: CASSLVGTAAPQPQHF.